This entry features one T cell receptor beta chain sequence. Its antigen is as yet unknown. The sample comes from a study of brain T cells in children with intractable seizures. Study results and limitations: Patients' HCMV serostatus was unknown; virus specificity rests on CDR3 similarity alone. Pre- and post-surgery blood differed in depth, so pre-surgery absences may be undersampling.

The sequenced cases were selected for having the highest brain T cell transcript signatures. Pre-surgery treatment included at least one anti-epileptic drug. Data came from immunoSEQ multiplex PCR; TCRdb stores just in-frame clones and leaves some out. The data show 50,000 to 75,000 clones, roughly 95% seen once. J gave up 0 bases and V 6 bases, and 10 bases lay outside the gene matches. Looked up from germline, CDR1 is SNHLY and CDR2 is FYNNEI. This CDR3 contains 16 residues. The sample in question was peripheral blood, obtained at surgery. The rearrangement links TRBV2 to TRBJ2-7; 8 nucleotides agree with TRBD1. This TCR was recovered from a boy younger than two with focal cortical dysplasia and intractable seizures. CDR3 sequence (DNA): TGTGCCAGCAGCCGGGACAGGTCCGCAGACTCCTACGAGCAGTACTTC. Translated: CASSRDRSADSYEQYF. Supplemented by reference TRBV2 and TRBJ2-7, the full variable domain reads EPEVTQTPSHQVTQMGQEVILRCVPISNHLYFYWYRQILGQKVEFLVSFYNNEISEKSEIFDDQFSVERPDGSNFTLKIRSTKLEDSAMYFCASSRDRSADSYEQYFGPGTRLTVT.